The text below deals with one T cell receptor (beta chain). Its antigen is still unknown. Regarding time point: sample taken at primary tumor resection. The input material, whole RNA from tumor, nontumor lung or frozen PBMC, was sequenced unsorted. The donor population consisted of approximately 70 patients with untreated, early-stage non-small cell lung cancer. These data are taken from a study of spatial heterogeneity in lung cancer. Study-wide background: Sequence detection consistently recorded a greater number of beta-chain than alpha-chain sequences. Each unique TCR and UMI combination was seen more than ten times on average in raw reads. Study-level findings and limits: Ubiquitous expanded tumor TCRs were observed in blood more at resection than follow-up.

Germline V gene sequence: CDR1 SNHLY, CDR2 FYNNEI. This CDR3 region has 16 residues. The V end was cut by 1 base, the J end by 1 base, with 13 bases between. MiXCR, applied by TCRdb to the 5' RACE reads, yields one record per CDR3 protein. The sample has nearly 50,000 distinct CDR3 sequences; 7.5% to 8% are singletons. The sample here was PBMCs, taken at surgery. The V and J genes are TRBV2 and TRBJ2-5; D assignment may be TRBD1 or TRBD2 (6 bases each). The clonotype was recovered from a female donor with early-stage non-small cell lung cancer. In DNA, the CDR3 is TGTGCCAGCAGTGAAGAGGGGGGCCCCTTCCAAGAGACCCAGTACTTC. It yields the protein CASSEEGGPFQETQYF.